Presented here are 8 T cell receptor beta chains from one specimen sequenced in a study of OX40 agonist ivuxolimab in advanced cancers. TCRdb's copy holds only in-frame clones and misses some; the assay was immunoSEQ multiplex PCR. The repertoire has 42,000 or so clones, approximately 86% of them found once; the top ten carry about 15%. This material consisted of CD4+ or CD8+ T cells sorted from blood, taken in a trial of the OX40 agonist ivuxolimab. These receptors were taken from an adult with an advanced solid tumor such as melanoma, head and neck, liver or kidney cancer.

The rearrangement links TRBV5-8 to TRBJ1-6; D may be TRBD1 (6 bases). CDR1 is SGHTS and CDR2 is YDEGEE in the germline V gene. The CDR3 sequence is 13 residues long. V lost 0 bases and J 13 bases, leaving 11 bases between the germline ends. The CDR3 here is CASSLDREDPLHF. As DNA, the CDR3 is TGTGCCAGCAGCTTGGACAGGGAGGACCCCCTCCACTTT.

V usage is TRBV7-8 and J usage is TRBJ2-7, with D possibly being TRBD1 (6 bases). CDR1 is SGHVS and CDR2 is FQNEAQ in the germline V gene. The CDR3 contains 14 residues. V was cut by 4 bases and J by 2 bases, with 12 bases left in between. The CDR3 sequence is CASSSDRNTYEQYV. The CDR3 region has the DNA TGTGCCAGCAGCTCCGACAGGAACACCTACGAGCAGTACGTC.

Here the CDR3 DNA reads TGTGCCATCAGTGAGAACAATGAGCAGTTCTTC. It specifies CAISENNEQFF. The chain has TRBV10-3 and TRBJ2-1; no firm D call. The CDR3 is 11 amino acids. Germline-derived CDR1 and CDR2 are ENHRY and SYGVKD. Trimming stripped 2 bases from V and 5 bases from J, with 1 base between.

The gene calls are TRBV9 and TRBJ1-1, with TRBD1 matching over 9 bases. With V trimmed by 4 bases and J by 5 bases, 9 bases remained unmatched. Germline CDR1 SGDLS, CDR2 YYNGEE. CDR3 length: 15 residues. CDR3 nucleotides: TGTGCCAGCAGCCCGGGGGGGACAGGGAAGACTGAAGCTTTCTTT. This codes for CASSPGGTGKTEAFF.

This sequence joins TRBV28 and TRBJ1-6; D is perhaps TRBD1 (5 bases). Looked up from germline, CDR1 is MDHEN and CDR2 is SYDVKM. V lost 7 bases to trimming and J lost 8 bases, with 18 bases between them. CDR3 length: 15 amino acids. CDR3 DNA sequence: TGTGCCAGCACCGACGCAGGGTTCGGTTATTCACCCCTCCACTTT. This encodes CASTDAGFGYSPLHF.

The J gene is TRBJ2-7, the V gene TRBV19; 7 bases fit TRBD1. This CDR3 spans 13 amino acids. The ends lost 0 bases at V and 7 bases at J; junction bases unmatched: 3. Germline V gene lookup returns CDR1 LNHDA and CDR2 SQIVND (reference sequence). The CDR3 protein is CASSIEGGEEQYV. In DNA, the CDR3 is TGTGCCAGTAGTATAGAAGGGGGCGAGGAGCAGTACGTC.

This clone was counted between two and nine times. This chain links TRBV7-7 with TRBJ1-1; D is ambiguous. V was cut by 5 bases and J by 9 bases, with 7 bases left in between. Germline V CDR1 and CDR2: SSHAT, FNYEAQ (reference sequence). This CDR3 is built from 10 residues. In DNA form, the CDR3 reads TGTGCCAGCAGCCCTGAAAAAGCTTTCTTT. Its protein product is CASSPEKAFF.

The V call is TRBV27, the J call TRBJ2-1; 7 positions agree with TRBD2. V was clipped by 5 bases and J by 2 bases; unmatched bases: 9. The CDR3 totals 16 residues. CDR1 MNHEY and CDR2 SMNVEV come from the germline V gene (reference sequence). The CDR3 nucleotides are TGTGCCAGCAGTCCCCGGGCGGGAGCGGCCTACAATGAGCAGTTCTTC. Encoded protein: CASSPRAGAAYNEQFF.